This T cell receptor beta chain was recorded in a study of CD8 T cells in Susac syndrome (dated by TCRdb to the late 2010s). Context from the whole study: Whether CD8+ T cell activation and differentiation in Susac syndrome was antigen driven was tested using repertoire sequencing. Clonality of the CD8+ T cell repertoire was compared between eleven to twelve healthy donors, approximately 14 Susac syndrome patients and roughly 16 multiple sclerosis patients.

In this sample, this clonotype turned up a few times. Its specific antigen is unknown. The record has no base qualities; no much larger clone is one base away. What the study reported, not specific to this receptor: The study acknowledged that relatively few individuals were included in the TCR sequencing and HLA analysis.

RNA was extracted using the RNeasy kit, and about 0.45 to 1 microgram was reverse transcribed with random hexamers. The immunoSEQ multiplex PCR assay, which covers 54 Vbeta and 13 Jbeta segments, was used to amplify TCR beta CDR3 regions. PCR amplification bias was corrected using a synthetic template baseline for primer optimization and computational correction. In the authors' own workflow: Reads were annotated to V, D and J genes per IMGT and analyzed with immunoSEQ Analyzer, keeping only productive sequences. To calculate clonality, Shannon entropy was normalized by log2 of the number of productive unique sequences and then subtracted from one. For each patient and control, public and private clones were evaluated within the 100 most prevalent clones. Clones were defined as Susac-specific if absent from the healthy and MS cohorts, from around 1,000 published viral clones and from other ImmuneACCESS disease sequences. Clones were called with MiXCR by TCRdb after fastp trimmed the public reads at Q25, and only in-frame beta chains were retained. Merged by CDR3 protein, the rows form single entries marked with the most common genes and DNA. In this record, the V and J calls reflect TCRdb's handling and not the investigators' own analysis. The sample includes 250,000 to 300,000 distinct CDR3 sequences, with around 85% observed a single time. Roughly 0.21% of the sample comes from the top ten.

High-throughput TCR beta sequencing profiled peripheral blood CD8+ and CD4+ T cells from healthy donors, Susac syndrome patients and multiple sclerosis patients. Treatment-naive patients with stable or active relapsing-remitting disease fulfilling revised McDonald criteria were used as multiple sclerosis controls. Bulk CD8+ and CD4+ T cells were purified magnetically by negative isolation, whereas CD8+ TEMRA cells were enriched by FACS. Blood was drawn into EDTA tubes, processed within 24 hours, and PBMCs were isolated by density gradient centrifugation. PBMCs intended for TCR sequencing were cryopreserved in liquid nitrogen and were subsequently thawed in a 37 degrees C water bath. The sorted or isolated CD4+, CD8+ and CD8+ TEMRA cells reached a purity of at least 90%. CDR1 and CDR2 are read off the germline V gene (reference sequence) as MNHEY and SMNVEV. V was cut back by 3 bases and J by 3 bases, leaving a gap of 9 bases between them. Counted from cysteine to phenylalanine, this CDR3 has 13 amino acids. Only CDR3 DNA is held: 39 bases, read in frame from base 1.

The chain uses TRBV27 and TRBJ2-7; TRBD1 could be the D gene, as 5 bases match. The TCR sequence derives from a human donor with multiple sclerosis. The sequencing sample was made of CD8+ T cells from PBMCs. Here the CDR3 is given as CASSLGLFYEQYF. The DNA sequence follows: TGTGCCAGCAGTTTGGGGCTTTTCTACGAGCAGTACTTC.